These 18 T cell receptor beta chains share one sample of origin, sequenced in a study of T cells after yellow fever vaccination. TCRdb reanalysed the 5' RACE reads using MiXCR and keeps one entry per CDR3 protein. The repertoire holds 510,000 or so distinct CDR3 sequences, with about 19% as singletons. The material sequenced was PBMCs, taken 15 days after the yellow fever booster vaccination. Receptors originate from a man aged 25-45 years who received the YFV17D yellow fever vaccine.

CDR3 sequence (DNA): TGTGCCACCAGCAGAGGAGATCAGGGGCGCATTGGCTACACCTTC. This translates into CATSRGDQGRIGYTF. The rearrangement links TRBV15 to TRBJ1-2; possibly TRBD1 for D (6 bases). The CDR3 is 15 amino acids. V gave up 1 base and J gave up 7 bases, with 16 bases separating them. Per germline, CDR1 LNHNV and CDR2 YYDKDF (reference sequence).

The CDR3 sequence is CASSTRFQETQYF. CDR3 nucleotides: TGTGCCAGCAGCACGCGGTTCCAAGAGACCCAGTACTTC. The chain joins TRBV5-5 to TRBJ2-5; D remains unclear. V lost 4 bases, J lost 1 base, and 8 bases lay in between. This CDR3 has 13 amino acids. Germline loops: CDR1 SGHKS, CDR2 YYEKEE (reference sequence).

This chain links TRBV12-3 or TRBV12-4 with TRBJ2-7; the match to TRBD1 covers 7 bases. The CDR3 spans 13 residues. V trimming: 8 bases; J trimming: 3 bases; junction bases outside the gene matches: 7. In DNA, the CDR3 is TGTGCCAGCTCCGGGACAGAGGACTACGAGCAGTACTTC. It specifies CASSGTEDYEQYF.

This clonotype came up a few times. Here the CDR3 reads CASSQGVSTSTFGTDTQYF. CDR3 nucleotides: TGCGCCAGCAGCCAGGGGGTATCCACTAGCACCTTTGGTACAGATACGCAGTATTTT. The V call is TRBV4-3, the J call TRBJ2-3; maybe TRBD2 (6 bases). CDR1 and CDR2 (germline): LGHNA, YSLEER. Trimming took 3 bases from V and 3 from J, leaving 25 bases between them. The CDR3 is 19 amino acids.

The V gene is TRBV4-1, the J gene TRBJ2-7; 9 nucleotides line up with TRBD2. V was pared by 4 bases and J by 0 bases, with 7 bases of the junction left unmatched. The germline CDR1 and CDR2 sequences are MGHRA and YSYEKL. This CDR3 is 16 amino acids long. The CDR3 loop is CASSRQLAGSSYEQYF. As DNA, the CDR3 is TGCGCCAGCAGCCGCCAACTAGCGGGTAGCTCCTACGAGCAGTACTTC.

The V gene is TRBV19, the J gene TRBJ2-3; D might be TRBD2 (5 bases). CDR1 and CDR2 (germline): LNHDA, SQIVND (reference sequence). Deletions cut 0 bases from V and 6 bases from J, with 13 bases between. The CDR3 covers 15 residues. This CDR3 reads CASSIETTLMDTQYF. The CDR3 DNA is TGTGCCAGTAGTATAGAGACTACCCTCATGGATACGCAGTATTTT.

V is TRBV6-2 or TRBV6-3 and J is TRBJ2-1; 7 nucleotides match TRBD1. This CDR3 has 15 amino acids. The V gene end was trimmed by 6 bases and the J gene end by 0 bases; junction bases not matched to a gene: 5. From germline, CDR1 is MNHEY and CDR2 SVGEGT. The CDR3: CASSDGQDSYNEQFF. CDR3 DNA: TGTGCCAGCAGCGACGGACAGGACTCCTACAATGAGCAGTTCTTC.

This clonotype was picked up a small number of times. The chain recombines TRBV3-1 with TRBJ2-7; 11 bases line up with TRBD2. This CDR3 is 17 amino acids long. The ends lost 0 bases at V and 3 bases at J; junction bases unmatched: 7. Germline V CDR1 and CDR2: LGHDT, YNNKEL (reference sequence). CDR3 nucleotide sequence: TGTGCCAGCAGCCAAGATAGGGTCGGACTAGCGGGCTACGAGCAGTACTTC. Encoded protein: CASSQDRVGLAGYEQYF.

This clonotype was seen a handful of times. The chain joins TRBV20-1 to TRBJ2-7; D unclear. Germline CDR1 and CDR2: DFQATT and SNEGSKA (reference sequence). The CDR3 is 13 residues long. Trimming took 0 bases from V and 4 from J, leaving 10 bases between them. The CDR3 region has the DNA TGCAGTGCTAGAGATGCCGGAGAGTACGAGCAGTACTTC. It encodes CSARDAGEYEQYF.

The rearrangement joins TRBV29-1 to TRBJ2-1; 7 bases are shared with TRBD1. Trimming took 0 bases from V and 12 from J; bases not matched to a gene: 23. The CDR3 loop spans 18 amino acids. The germline CDR1 and CDR2 sequences are SQVTM and ANQGSEA. CDR3 in amino acids: CSVEDRVGVGRGRERQFF. The CDR3 bases are TGCAGCGTTGAAGATAGGGTAGGCGTGGGCAGGGGGAGAGAAAGGCAGTTCTTC.

This chain links TRBV7-9 with TRBJ1-1; 8 positions agree with TRBD1. Germline-derived CDR1 and CDR2 are SEHNR and FQNEAQ (reference sequence). V trimming: 6 bases; J trimming: 7 bases; junction bases outside the gene matches: 4. The CDR3 is 12 residues long. CDR3 nucleotides: TGTGCCAGCAGTCCAGGGACAGGTGAAGCTTTCTTT. As protein: CASSPGTGEAFF.

The chain is built from TRBV6-5 and TRBJ2-1, with D unclear. From germline, CDR1 is MNHEY and CDR2 SVGAGI. The length of the CDR3 is 11 residues. The V end lost 5 bases, the J end lost 9 bases, and 8 bases lay between the germline ends. The CDR3 DNA follows: TGTGCCAGCAGTAATCGGTTTGAGCAGTTCTTC. It codes for CASSNRFEQFF.

J is TRBJ2-7 and V is TRBV27, with 11 bases identical to TRBD2. Germline CDR1 MNHEY, CDR2 SMNVEV (reference sequence). This CDR3 region has 14 residues. Trimming cost V 6 bases and J 2 bases; bases outside gene matches: 3. CDR3 residues: CASRAGLAAYEQYF. In nucleotides, the CDR3 is TGTGCCAGCAGAGCGGGACTAGCGGCCTACGAGCAGTACTTC.

This clonotype occurred a few times. The genes are TRBV12-3 or TRBV12-4 and TRBJ2-1; TRBD2 is a possible D gene (6 bases). V lost 3 bases and J lost 6, with 12 bases in between. The CDR3 is 14 residues long. CDR3 loop: CASSFTGGSNEQFF. Written as DNA, the CDR3 is TGTGCCAGCAGTTTCACCGGAGGGAGCAATGAGCAGTTCTTC.

This chain links TRBV15 with TRBJ2-3; a possible D gene is TRBD2 (5 bases). There are 14 residues in the CDR3. Germline CDR1 reads LNHNV; CDR2 reads YYDKDF (reference sequence). V dropped 2 bases and J dropped 2 bases, with 8 bases sitting between them. This chain's CDR3 is CATSRTGITDTQYF. In DNA form, the CDR3 reads TGTGCCACCAGCAGAACCGGGATCACAGATACGCAGTATTTT.

This clonotype was seen only a few times. The chain joins TRBV12-3 or TRBV12-4 to TRBJ2-1; D uncertain. V shed 6 bases and J shed 6 bases, with 9 bases lying between them. This CDR3 has 12 amino acids. This CDR3 reads CASSFGPNEQFF. The CDR3 DNA reads as TGTGCCAGCAGCTTTGGGCCCAATGAGCAGTTCTTC.

This sequence joins TRBV7-2 and TRBJ2-7; D possibly corresponds to TRBD2 (6 bases). Trimming removed 2 bases at V and 1 base at J, with 15 bases between. CDR3 length: 16 residues. Per germline, CDR1 SGHTA and CDR2 FQGNSA. CDR3 amino acids: CASSLSGGAGSYEQYF. CDR3 sequence (DNA): TGTGCCAGCAGCTTATCTGGCGGGGCTGGGTCCTACGAGCAGTACTTC.

This clonotype was picked up a small number of times. The J gene is TRBJ2-5, the V gene TRBV29-1; D is uncertain. The CDR3 covers 12 residues. Germline V lookup: CDR1 SQVTM, CDR2 ANQGSEA. V lost 3 bases and J lost 5, with 10 bases in between. DNA for the CDR3: TGCAGCGTTGATGGGGTCGGTGAGACCCAGTACTTC. Translation gives CSVDGVGETQYF.